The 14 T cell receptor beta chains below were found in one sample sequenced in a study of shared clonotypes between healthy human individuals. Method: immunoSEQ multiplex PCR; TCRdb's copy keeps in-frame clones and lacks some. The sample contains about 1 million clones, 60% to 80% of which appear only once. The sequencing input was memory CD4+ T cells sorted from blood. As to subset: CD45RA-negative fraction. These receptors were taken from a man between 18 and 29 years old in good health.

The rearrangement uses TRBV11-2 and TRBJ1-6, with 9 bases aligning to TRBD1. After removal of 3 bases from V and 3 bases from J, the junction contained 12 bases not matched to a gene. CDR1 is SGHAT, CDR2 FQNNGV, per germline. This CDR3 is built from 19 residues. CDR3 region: CASSFSTTGTGFYNSPLHF. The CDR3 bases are TGTGCCAGCAGCTTTTCCACAACGGGGACAGGGTTCTATAATTCACCCCTCCACTTT. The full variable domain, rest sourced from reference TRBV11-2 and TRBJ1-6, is EAGVAQSPRYKIIEKRQSVAFWCNPISGHATLYWYQQILGQGPKLLIQFQNNGVVDDSQLPKDRFSAERLKGVDSTLKIQPAKLEDSAVYLCASSFSTTGTGFYNSPLHFGNGTRLTVT.

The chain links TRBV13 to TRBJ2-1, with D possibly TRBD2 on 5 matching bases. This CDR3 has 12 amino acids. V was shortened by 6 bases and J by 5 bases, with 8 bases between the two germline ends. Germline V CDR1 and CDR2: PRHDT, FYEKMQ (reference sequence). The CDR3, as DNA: TGTGCCAGCAGGGACTTTAACAATGAGCAGTTCTTC. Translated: CASRDFNNEQFF.

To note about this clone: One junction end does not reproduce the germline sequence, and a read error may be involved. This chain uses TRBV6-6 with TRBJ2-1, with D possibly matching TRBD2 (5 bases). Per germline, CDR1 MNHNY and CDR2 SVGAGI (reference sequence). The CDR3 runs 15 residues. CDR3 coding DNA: TGTGCCAGCAGCCCCGGACTGAGCTCCTGCAATGAGCAGTTCTTC. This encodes CASSPGLSSCNEQFF.

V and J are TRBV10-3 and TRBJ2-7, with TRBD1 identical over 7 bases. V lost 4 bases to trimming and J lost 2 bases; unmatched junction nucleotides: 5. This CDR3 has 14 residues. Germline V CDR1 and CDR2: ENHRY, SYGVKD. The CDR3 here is CAISGPQGAYEQYF. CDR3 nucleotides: TGTGCCATCAGTGGCCCCCAGGGGGCCTACGAGCAGTACTTC.

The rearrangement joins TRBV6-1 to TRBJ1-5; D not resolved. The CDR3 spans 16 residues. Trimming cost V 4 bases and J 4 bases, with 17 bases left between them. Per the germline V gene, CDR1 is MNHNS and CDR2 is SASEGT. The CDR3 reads CASSAQEGPKNQPQHF. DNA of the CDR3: TGTGCCAGCAGTGCCCAGGAAGGGCCTAAAAATCAGCCCCAGCATTTT.

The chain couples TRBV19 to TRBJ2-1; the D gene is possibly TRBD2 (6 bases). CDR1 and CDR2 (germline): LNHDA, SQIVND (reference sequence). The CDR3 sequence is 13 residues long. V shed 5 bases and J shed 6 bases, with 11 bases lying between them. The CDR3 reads CASSAGRGNEQFF. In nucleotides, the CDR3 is TGTGCCAGTAGTGCCGGGAGAGGCAATGAGCAGTTCTTC.

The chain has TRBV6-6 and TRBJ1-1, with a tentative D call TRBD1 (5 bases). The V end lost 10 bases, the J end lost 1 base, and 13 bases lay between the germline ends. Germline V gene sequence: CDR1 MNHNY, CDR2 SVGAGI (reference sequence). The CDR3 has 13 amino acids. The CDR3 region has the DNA TGTGCCACCACGCCAGGGTCGAACACTGAAGCTTTCTTT. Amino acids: CATTPGSNTEAFF.

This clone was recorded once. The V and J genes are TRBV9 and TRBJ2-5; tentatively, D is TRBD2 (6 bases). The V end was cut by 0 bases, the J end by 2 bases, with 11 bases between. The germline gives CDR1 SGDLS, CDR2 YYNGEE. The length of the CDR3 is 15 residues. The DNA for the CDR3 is TGTGCCAGCAGCGTAGGAGTAGCGGAACAAGAGACCCAGTACTTC. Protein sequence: CASSVGVAEQETQYF.

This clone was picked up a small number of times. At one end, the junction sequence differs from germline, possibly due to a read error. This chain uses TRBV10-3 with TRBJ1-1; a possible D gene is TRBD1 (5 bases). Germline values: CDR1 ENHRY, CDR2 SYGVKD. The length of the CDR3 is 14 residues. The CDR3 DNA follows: TGTGCCATCAGGGAGTCGGGGGATGGGACTGAAGCTTTCTTT. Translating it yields CAIRESGDGTEAFF.

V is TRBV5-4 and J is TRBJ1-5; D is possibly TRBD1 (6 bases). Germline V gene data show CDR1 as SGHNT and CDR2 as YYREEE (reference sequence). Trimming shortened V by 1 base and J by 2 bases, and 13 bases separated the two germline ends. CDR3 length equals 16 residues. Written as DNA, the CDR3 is TGTGCCAGCAGCTTGACGTTAGAGGGGGGCAATCAGCCCCAGCATTTT. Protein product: CASSLTLEGGNQPQHF.

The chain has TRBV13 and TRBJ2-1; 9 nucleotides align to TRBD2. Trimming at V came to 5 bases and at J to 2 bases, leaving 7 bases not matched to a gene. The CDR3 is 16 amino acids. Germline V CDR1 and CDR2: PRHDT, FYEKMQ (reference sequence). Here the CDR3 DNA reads TGTGCCAGCAGCCGCCCGGCGGGGGGGACCTACAATGAGCAGTTCTTC. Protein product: CASSRPAGGTYNEQFF.

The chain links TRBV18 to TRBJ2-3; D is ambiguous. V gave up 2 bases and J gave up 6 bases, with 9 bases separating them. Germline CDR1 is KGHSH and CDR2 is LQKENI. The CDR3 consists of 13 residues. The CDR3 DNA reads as TGTGCCAGCTCACCAAACAGTCAGGATACGCAGTATTTT. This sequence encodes CASSPNSQDTQYF.

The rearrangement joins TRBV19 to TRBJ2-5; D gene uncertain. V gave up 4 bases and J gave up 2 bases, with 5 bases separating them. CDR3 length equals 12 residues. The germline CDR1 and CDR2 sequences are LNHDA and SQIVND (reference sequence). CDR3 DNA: TGTGCCAGTAGTAGGCAACAAGAGACCCAGTACTTC. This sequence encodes CASSRQQETQYF.

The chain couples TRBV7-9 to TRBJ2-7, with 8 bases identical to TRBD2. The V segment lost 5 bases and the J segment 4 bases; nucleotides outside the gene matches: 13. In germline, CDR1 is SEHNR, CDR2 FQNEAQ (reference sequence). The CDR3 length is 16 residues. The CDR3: CASSLTRAGGGYEQYF. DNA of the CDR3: TGTGCCAGCAGCCTGACTCGGGCGGGAGGTGGATACGAGCAGTACTTC.